The following is a TCR beta chain sequence with its context. Its antigen is not known. The PCR had 60 Vbeta and 13 Jbeta primers. The method was immunoSEQ multiplex PCR; TCRdb's version includes in-frame clones alone and lacks a portion of them. Altogether 200,000 or so clones are present, over 65% being singletons, with the ten largest covering about 0.1%. The data belong to a study of cytomegalovirus exposure and HLA in healthy donors. The study's findings and limits: It was taken for granted in presence/absence analyses that sequencing depth across donors was roughly uniform.

The length of the CDR3 is 15 residues. The ends lost 6 bases at V and 4 bases at J; junction bases unmatched: 6. Germline V gives CDR1 LNHDA, CDR2 SQIVND (reference sequence). The chain carries TRBV19 and TRBJ1-2, with 12 bases fitting TRBD1. The source of this sequence is a boy aged 2 to 10 in good health and CMV-seronegative. The sequencing input was PBMCs. The CDR3 bases are TGTGCCAGTAGCCCGACGGGACAGGGGGCCTATGGCTACACCTTC. This codes for CASSPTGQGAYGYTF.